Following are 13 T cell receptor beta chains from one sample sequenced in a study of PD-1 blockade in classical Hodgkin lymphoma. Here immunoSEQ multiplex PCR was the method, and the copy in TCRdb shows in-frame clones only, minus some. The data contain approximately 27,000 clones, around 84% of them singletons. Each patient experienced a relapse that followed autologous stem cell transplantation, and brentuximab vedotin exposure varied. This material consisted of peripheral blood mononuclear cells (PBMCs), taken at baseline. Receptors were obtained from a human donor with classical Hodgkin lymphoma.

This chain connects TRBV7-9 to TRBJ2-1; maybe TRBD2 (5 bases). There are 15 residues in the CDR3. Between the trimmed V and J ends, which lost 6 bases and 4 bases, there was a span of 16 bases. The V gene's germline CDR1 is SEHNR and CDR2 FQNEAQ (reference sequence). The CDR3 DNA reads TGTGCCAGCAGATCAGCGGTGGTCCTATACAATGAGCAGTTCTTC. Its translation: CASRSAVVLYNEQFF.

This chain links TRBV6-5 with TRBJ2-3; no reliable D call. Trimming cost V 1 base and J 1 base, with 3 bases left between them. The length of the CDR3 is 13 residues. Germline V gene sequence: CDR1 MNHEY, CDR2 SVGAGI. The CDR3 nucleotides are TGTGCCAGCAGTTACTACGGCACAGATACGCAGTATTTT. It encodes CASSYYGTDTQYF.

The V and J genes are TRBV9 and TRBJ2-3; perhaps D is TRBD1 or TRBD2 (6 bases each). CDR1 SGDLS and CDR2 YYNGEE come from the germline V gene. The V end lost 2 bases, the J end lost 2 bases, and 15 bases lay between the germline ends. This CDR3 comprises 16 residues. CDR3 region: CASSVGGGEITDTQYF. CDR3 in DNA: TGTGCCAGCAGCGTCGGGGGCGGGGAGATCACAGATACGCAGTATTTT. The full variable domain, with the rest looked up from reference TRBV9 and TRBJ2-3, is DSGVTQTPKHLITATGQRVTLRCSPRSGDLSVYWYQQSLDQGLQFLIQYYNGEERAKGNILERFSAQQFPDLHSELNLSSLELGDSALYFCASSVGGGEITDTQYFGPGTRLTVL.

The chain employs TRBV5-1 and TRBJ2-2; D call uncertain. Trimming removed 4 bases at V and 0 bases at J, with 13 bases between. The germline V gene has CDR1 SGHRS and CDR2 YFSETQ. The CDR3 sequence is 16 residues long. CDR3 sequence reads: CASSHPSHANTGELFF. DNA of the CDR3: TGCGCCAGCAGCCATCCGTCTCATGCGAACACCGGGGAGCTGTTTTTT.

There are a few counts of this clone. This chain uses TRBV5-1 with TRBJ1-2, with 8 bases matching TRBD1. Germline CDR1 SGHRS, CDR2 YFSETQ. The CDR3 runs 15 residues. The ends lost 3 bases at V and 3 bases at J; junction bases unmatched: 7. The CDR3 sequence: CASSWAAGGDYGYTF. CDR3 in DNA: TGCGCCAGCAGCTGGGCGGCAGGGGGCGACTATGGCTACACCTTC.

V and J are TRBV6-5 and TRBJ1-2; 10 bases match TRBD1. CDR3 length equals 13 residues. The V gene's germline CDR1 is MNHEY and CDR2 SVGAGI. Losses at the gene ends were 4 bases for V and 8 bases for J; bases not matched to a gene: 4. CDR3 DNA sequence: TGTGCCAGCAGTTCCCAGACAGGGGGCGGCTACACCTTC. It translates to CASSSQTGGGYTF.

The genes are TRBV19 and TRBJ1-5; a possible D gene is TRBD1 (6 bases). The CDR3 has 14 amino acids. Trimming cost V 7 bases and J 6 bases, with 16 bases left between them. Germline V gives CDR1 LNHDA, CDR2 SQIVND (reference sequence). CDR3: CASTARGGGQPQHF. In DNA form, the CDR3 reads TGTGCCAGTACCGCTCGGGGAGGGGGTCAGCCCCAGCATTTT.

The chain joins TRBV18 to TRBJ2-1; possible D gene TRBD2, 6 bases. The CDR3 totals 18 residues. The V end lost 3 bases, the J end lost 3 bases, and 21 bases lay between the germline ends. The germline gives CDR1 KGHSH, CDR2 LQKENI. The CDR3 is CASSPYPTVAGSYNEQFF. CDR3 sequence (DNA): TGTGCCAGCTCACCTTACCCAACAGTTGCGGGAAGCTACAATGAGCAGTTCTTC.

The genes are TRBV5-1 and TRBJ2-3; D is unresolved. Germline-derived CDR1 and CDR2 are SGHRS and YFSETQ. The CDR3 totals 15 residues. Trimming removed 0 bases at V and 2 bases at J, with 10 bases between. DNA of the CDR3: TGCGCCAGCAGCTTGGCAGGACCAACCACAGATACGCAGTATTTT. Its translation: CASSLAGPTTDTQYF.

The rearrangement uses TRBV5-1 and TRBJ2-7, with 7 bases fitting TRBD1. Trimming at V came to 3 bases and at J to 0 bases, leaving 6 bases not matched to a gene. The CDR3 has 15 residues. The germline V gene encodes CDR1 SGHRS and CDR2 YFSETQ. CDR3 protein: CASSSWTGNSYEQYF. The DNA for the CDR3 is TGCGCCAGCAGCTCATGGACAGGAAACTCCTACGAGCAGTACTTC.

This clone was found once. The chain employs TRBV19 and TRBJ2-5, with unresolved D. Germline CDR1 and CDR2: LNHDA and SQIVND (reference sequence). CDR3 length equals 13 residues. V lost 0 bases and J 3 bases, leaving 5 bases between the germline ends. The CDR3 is CASSIDRKETQYF. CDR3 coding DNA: TGTGCCAGTAGTATAGACAGGAAAGAGACCCAGTACTTC. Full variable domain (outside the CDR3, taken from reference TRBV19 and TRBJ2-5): DGGITQSPKYLFRKEGQNVTLSCEQNLNHDAMYWYRQDPGQGLRLIYYSQIVNDFQKGDIAEGYSVSREKKESFPLTVTSAQKNPTAFYLCASSIDRKETQYFGPGTRLLVL.

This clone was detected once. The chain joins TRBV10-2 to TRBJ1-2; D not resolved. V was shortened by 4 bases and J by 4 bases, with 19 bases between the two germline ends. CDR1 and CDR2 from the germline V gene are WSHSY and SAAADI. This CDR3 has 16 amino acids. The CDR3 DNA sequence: TGCGCCAGCAGTGTTGCTGTGCGGGAACCTTTCTATGGCTACACCTTC. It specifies CASSVAVREPFYGYTF.

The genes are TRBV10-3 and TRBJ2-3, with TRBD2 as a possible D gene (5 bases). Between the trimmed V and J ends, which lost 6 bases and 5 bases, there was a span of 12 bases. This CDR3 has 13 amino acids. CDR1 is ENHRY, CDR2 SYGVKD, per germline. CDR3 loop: CAISELLGDTQYF. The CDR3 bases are TGTGCCATCAGCGAACTACTAGGAGATACGCAGTATTTT.